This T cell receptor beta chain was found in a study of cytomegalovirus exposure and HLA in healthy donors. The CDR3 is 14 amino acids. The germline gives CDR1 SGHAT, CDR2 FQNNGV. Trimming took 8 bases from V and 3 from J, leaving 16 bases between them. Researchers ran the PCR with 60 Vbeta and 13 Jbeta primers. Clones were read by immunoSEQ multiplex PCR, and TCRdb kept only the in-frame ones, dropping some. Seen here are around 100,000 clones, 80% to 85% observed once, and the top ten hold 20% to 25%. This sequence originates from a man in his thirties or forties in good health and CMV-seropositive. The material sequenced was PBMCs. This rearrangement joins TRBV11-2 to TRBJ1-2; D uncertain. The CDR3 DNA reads TGTGCCAGCTCCTTGTGGCGGGGAGACTATGGCTACACCTTC. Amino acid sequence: CASSLWRGDYGYTF.